This TCR beta chain was obtained from a study of beta chain features in type 1 diabetes. Expressed TCRB transcripts were sequenced because the entire RNA isolate underwent reverse transcription. Assay used: immunoSEQ multiplex PCR; TCRdb lists only in-frame clones, some missing. The table shows 15,000 to 20,000 clones, with 50% occurring only once. The CDR3 has 14 amino acids. From germline, CDR1 is LNHDA and CDR2 SQIVND (reference sequence). Deletions cut 5 bases from V and 7 bases from J, with 15 bases between. One heparinised blood draw averaging around 0.12 L was given by each donor. This chain links TRBV19 with TRBJ1-5; D call uncertain. What was sequenced was stem cell memory CD4+ T cells from blood. The TCR sequence derives from a man aged 18 to 29 in good health. The CDR3 reads CASSYGRGGQPQHF. As DNA, the CDR3 is TGTGCCAGTAGTTACGGGCGGGGAGGACAGCCCCAGCATTTT.